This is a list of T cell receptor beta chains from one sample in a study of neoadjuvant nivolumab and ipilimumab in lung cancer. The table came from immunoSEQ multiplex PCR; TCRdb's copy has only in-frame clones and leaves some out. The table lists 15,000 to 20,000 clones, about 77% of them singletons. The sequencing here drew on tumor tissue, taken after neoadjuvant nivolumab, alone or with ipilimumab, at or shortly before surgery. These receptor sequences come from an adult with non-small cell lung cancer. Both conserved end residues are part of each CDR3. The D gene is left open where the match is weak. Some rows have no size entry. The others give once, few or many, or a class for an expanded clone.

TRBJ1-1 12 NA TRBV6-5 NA CASGLPRGEAFF TGTGCCAGCGGTTTGCCCCGAGGTGAAGCTTTCTTT
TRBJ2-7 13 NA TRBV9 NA CASSFEGGYEQYF TGTGCCAGCAGCTTTGAGGGCGGCTACGAGCAGTACTTC
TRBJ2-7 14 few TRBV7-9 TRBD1 CASSPTGSSYEQYF TGTGCCAGCAGCCCGACAGGGAGTTCCTACGAGCAGTACTTC
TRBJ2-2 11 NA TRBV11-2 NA CASSLDGELFF TGTGCCAGCAGCTTAGATGGGGAGCTGTTTTTT
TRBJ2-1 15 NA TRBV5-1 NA CASSKTGQGYNEQFF TGCGCCAGCAGCAAAACGGGACAAGGCTACAATGAGCAGTTCTTC
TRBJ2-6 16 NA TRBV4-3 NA CASSQGGRAGANVLTF TGCGCCAGCAGCCAAGGGGGCAGGGCTGGGGCCAACGTCCTGACTTTC
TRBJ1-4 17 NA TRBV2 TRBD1 CASRPGTGGGFGEKLFF TGTGCCAGCAGACCCGGGACAGGGGGCGGATTTGGAGAAAAACTGTTTTTT
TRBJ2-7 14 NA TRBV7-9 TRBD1 CASSYGTGFYEQYF TGTGCCAGCAGCTATGGGACAGGTTTCTACGAGCAGTACTTC
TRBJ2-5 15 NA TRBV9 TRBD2 CASSPRTSGWETQYF TGTGCCAGCAGCCCCCGGACTAGCGGGTGGGAGACCCAGTACTTC
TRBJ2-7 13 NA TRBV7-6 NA CASSSDPSYEQYF TGTGCCAGCAGTTCCGACCCGTCCTACGAGCAGTACTTC
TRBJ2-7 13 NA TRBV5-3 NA CASTRDRSYEQYF TGTGCCAGCACCCGGGACCGCTCCTACGAGCAGTACTTC
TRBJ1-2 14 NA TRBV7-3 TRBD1 CASSPSTGNYGYTF TGTGCCAGCAGCCCCTCGACAGGGAACTATGGCTACACCTTC
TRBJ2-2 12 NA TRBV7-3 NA CASSFTGGELFF TGTGCCAGCAGCTTCACGGGAGGGGAGCTGTTTTTT
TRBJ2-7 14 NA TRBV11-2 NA CASSLGADSYEQYF TGTGCCAGCAGCTTAGGTGCGGACTCCTACGAGCAGTACTTC
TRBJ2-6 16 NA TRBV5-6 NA CASSLRYNAGANVLTF TGTGCCAGCAGCTTGAGATATAACGCCGGGGCCAACGTCCTGACTTTC
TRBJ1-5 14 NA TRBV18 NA CASSPRTGNQPQHF TGTGCCAGCTCACCACGGACAGGCAATCAGCCCCAGCATTTT
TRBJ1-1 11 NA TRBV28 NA CASSSGREAFF TGTGCCAGCAGTTCGGGACGCGAAGCTTTCTTT
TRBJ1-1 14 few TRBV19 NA CASSIVAGRTEAFF TGTGCCAGTAGTATAGTCGCAGGGCGAACTGAAGCTTTCTTT
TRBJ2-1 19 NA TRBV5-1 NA CASSFRTPGRLVGYNEQFF TGCGCCAGCAGCTTTAGGACGCCGGGGAGACTAGTGGGTTACAATGAGCAGTTCTTC
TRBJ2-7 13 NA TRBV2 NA CASSYQVTYEQYF TGTGCCAGCAGTTATCAGGTGACCTACGAGCAGTACTTC
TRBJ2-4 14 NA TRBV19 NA CASSFDRVKNIQYF TGTGCCAGTAGTTTCGACAGAGTCAAAAACATTCAGTACTTC
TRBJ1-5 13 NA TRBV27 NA CASSPGHNQPQHF TGTGCCAGCAGTCCGGGACACAATCAGCCCCAGCATTTT
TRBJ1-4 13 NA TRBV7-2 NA CASSLESGEKLFF TGTGCCAGCAGCTTAGAGTCGGGCGAAAAACTGTTTTTT
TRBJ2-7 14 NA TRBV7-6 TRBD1 CASSPGTGGYEQYF TGTGCCAGCAGCCCCGGGACAGGGGGCTACGAGCAGTACTTC
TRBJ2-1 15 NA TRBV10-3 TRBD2 CAISESSGSRNEQFF TGTGCCATCAGTGAGTCCAGCGGGAGTCGAAATGAGCAGTTCTTC
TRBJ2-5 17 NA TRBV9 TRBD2 CASSEGGISGSQETQYF TGTGCCAGCAGCGAGGGGGGGATTAGCGGGAGCCAAGAGACCCAGTACTTC
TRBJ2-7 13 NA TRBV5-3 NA CASSLGASYEQYF TGTGCCAGCAGCTTAGGAGCCTCCTACGAGCAGTACTTC
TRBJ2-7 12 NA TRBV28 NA CASSLTPYEQYF TGTGCCAGCAGTTTAACCCCCTACGAGCAGTACTTC
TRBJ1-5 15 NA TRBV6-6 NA CASSSGPKGNQPQHF TGTGCCAGCAGCTCGGGGCCTAAAGGCAATCAGCCCCAGCATTTT
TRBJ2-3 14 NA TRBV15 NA CATSRGGAADTQYF TGTGCCACCAGCAGAGGGGGCGCGGCAGATACGCAGTATTTT
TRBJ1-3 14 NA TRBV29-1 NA CSVEDQTRGNTIYF TGCAGCGTTGAAGATCAAACCCGTGGAAACACCATATATTTT
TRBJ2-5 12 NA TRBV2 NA CASRGTQETQYF TGTGCCAGCAGAGGAACGCAAGAGACCCAGTACTTC
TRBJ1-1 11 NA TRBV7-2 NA CASSVYTEAFF TGTGCCAGCAGCGTTTACACTGAAGCTTTCTTT
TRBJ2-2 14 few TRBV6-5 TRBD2 CASSLGGYTGELFF TGTGCCAGCAGTCTCGGGGGGTACACCGGGGAGCTGTTTTTT
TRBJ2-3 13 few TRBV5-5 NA CASSLDVGDTQYF TGTGCCAGCAGCTTGGATGTAGGGGATACGCAGTATTTT
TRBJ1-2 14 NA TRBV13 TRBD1 CASSWGTVFYGYTF TGTGCCAGCAGCTGGGGGACAGTTTTTTATGGCTACACCTTC
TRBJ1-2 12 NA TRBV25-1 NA CASTTGMDGYTF TGTGCCAGCACTACAGGGATGGATGGCTACACCTTC
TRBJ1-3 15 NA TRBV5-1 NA CASSLGESPGNTIYF TGCGCCAGCAGCTTGGGTGAATCCCCTGGAAACACCATATATTTT
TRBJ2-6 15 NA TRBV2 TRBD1 CASSLTGNSRNVLTF TGTGCCAGCAGTCTGACAGGGAACTCCCGTAACGTCCTGACTTTC
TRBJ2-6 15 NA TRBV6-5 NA CASSSIISGANVLTF TGTGCCAGCAGTTCCATCATCTCCGGGGCCAACGTCCTGACTTTC
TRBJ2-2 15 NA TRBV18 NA CASSPQGHTTGELFF TGTGCCAGCTCACCACAGGGACATACCACCGGGGAGCTGTTTTTT
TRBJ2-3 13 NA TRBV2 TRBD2 CATGGRSTDTQYF TGTGCAACGGGGGGTCGCAGCACAGATACGCAGTATTTT
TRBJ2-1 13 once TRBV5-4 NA CASSLGYRNEQFF TGTGCCAGCAGCCTAGGTTATCGGAATGAGCAGTTCTTC
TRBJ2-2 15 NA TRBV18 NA CASSPSVGNTGELFF TGTGCCAGCTCACCAAGTGTAGGGAACACCGGGGAGCTGTTTTTT
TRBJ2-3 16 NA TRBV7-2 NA CASSFPPDRSTDTQYF TGTGCCAGCAGCTTCCCCCCGGACAGAAGCACAGATACGCAGTATTTT
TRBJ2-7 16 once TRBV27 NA CASSLRSDSRVREQYF TGTGCCAGCAGTTTGAGGTCTGACAGCCGGGTTCGGGAGCAGTACTTC
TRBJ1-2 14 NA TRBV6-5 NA CASSYGGRGYGYTF TGTGCCAGCAGTTACGGCGGCAGGGGCTATGGCTACACCTTC
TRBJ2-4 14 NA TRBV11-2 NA CASSLVGAKNIQYF TGTGCCAGCAGCTTAGTTGGAGCCAAAAACATTCAGTACTTC